This paragraph reports one T cell receptor (beta chain). The antigen remains unidentified. Compared with germline, one end of the junction differs, possibly owing to a read error. The sample has other DNA sequences that encode this CDR3 too. The CDR3 totals 13 residues. CDR1 and CDR2 from the germline V gene are PRHDT and FYEKMQ (reference sequence). With 60 Vbeta and 13 Jbeta primers, the PCR was carried out. Authors' data handling: Later reanalysis found 75 million to 95 million unique TCR beta chains, roughly 10 million of them shared. Using immunoSEQ multiplex PCR, the repertoire was profiled, and TCRdb retains in-frame clones only, with some absent. V, J and clone size are taken as reported in that table, and D and trimming were inferred from the DNA itself. Of 120,000 to 150,000 clones in the sample, nearly 80% were seen once. The data stem from a study of cytomegalovirus exposure and HLA in healthy donors. Study-level background: About 85 million unique TCR sequences came from HLA-typed donors in an early release.

Study-level points and caveats: V- and J-gene trimming of TCR beta was linked (in a later analysis) to a missense DCLRE1C variant. Researchers catalogued roughly 150 TCR beta chains as cytomegalovirus-associated.

The source of this sequence is a male donor in good health and CMV-seronegative. Material for sequencing was PBMCs. J is TRBJ2-7 and V is TRBV13; 8 bases are a match to TRBD2. Here the CDR3 reads CASSFAGGYEQYF. DNA of the CDR3: TGCGCCAGCAGCTTCGCGGGGGGCTACGAGCAGTACTTC.